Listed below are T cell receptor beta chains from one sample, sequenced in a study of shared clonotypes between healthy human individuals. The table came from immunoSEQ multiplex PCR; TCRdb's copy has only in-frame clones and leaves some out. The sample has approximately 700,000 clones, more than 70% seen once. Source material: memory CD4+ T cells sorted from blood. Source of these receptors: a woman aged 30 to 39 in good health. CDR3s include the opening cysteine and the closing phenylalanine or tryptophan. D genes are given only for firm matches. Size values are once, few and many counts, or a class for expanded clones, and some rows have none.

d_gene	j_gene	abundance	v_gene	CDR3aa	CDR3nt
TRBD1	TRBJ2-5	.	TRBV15	CATSRDYARGRETQYF	TGTGCCACCAGCAGAGATTATGCCAGGGGGCGAGAGACCCAGTACTTC
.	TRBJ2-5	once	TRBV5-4	CASSPGVAQETQYF	TGTGCCAGCAGCCCCGGGGTGGCGCAAGAGACCCAGTACTTC
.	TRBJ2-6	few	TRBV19	CASSAGSGANVLTF	TGTGCCAGTAGTGCCGGCTCTGGGGCCAACGTCCTGACTTTC
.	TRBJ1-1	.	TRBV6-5	CASSDNREAFF	TGTGCCAGCAGTGACAACCGGGAAGCTTTCTTT
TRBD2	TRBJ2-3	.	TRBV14	CASSLGASGADTQYF	TGTGCCAGCAGCCTTGGGGCTAGCGGGGCAGATACGCAGTATTTT
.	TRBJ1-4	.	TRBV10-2	CASSINPTAANEKLFF	TGCGCCAGCAGTATCAACCCGACAGCCGCTAATGAAAAACTGTTTTTT
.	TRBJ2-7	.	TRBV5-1	CASSMHLGEQYF	TGCGCCAGCAGCATGCATTTAGGCGAGCAGTACTTC
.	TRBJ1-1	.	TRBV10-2	CASGRALDTEAFF	TGCGCCAGCGGCAGGGCCCTGGACACTGAAGCTTTCTTT
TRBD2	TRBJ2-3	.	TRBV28	CASSLTLAGGATQYF	TGTGCCAGCAGTTTGACACTAGCGGGAGGGGCTACGCAGTATTTT
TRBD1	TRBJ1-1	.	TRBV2	CASSDRGQAFF	TGTGCCAGCAGCGACAGGGGGCAAGCTTTCTTT
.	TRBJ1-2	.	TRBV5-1	CASSLGFEGDYGYTF	TGCGCCAGCAGCTTGGGGTTTGAGGGGGACTATGGCTACACCTTC
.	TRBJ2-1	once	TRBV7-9	CASSRQGGNLNEQFF	TGTGCCAGCAGCCGACAGGGAGGTAATCTCAATGAGCAGTTCTTC
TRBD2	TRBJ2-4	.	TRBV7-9	CASSSGLAGASAKNIQYF	TGTGCCAGCAGCTCCGGACTAGCGGGAGCATCGGCCAAAAACATTCAGTACTTC
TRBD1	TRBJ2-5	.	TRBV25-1	CASSESRDRDETQYF	TGTGCCAGCAGTGAATCCCGGGACAGGGACGAGACCCAGTACTTC
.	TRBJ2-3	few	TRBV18	CASSPGSGYTDTQYF	TGTGCCAGCTCACCGGGCAGCGGATACACAGATACGCAGTATTTT
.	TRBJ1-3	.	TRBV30	CAWAPRGTIYF	TGTGCCTGGGCCCCACGTGGAACCATATATTTT
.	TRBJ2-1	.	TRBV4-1	CASSRGVSLGNEQFF	TGCGCCAGCAGCCGTGGTGTTAGCTTAGGGAATGAGCAGTTCTTC
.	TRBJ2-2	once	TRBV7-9	CASTRTGELFF	TGTGCCAGTACTCGAACCGGGGAGCTGTTTTTT
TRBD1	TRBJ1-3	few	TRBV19	CASSQQGDSGNTIYF	TGTGCCAGTAGTCAACAGGGGGACTCTGGAAACACCATATATTTT
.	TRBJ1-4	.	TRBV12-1	CASSFDWTNEKLFF	TGTGCCAGCAGCTTTGACTGGACTAATGAAAAACTGTTTTTT
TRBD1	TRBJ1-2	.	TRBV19	CASTPGTGDRYTF	TGTGCCAGTACCCCCGGGACAGGGGATCGCTACACCTTC
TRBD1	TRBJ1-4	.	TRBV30	CAWRGRDRSLNEKLFF	TGTGCCTGGAGGGGCCGGGACAGGTCACTTAATGAAAAACTGTTTTTT
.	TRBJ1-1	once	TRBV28	CASGKRHLNTEAFF	TGTGCCAGCGGAAAAAGACACTTGAACACTGAAGCTTTCTTT
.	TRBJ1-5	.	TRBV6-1	CATALSGDGQPQHF	TGTGCCACTGCCCTATCGGGGGATGGTCAGCCCCAGCATTTT
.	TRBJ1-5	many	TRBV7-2	CASSLARVQPQHF	TGTGCCAGCAGCTTAGCGCGTGTTCAGCCCCAGCATTTT